This T cell receptor (beta chain) was profiled in a study of cytomegalovirus exposure and HLA in healthy donors. With 60 Vbeta and 13 Jbeta primers, the PCR was carried out. Profiling relied on immunoSEQ multiplex PCR, and the TCRdb table lists in-frame clones only, not all of them. The sample includes about 150,000 clones, 80% to 85% of them seen just once. Concerning this clone: Its antigen remains unidentified.

Regarding the study as a whole: It was assumed in the presence/absence analyses that sequencing depth was roughly uniform across donors.

The CDR3 runs to 15 residues. Sequenced material: PBMCs. This receptor was identified in a boy younger than 10 in good health and CMV-seronegative. The chain recombines TRBV21-1 with TRBJ2-3; the table's D call of TRBD1 was not tested on the DNA. TRBV21-1 is marked as a pseudogene. CDR3 region: CASSLTGGATDTQYF. In DNA, the CDR3 is TGTGCCAGCAGCCTAACAGGGGGTGCTACAGATACGCAGTATTTT.